Shown below are 30 T cell receptor beta chains from a single sample sequenced in a study of regulatory T cells in long-lasting Graves disease. Library construction for TCR beta used iRepertoire HTBI primers and Arm-PCR of CDR3 regions. TCRdb used MiXCR to reprocess the multiplex PCR reads, holding one entry per CDR3 protein. The sample has a few hundred thousand distinct CDR3 sequences; around 15% are singletons. Time point denoted: newly diagnosed GD, antithyroid drugs for less than 3 months. Researchers made the TCR library from RNA that was extracted from PBMCs. These same records also appear under a second study, on T cells in Graves' hyperthyroidism and ophthalmopathy.

The sequencing here drew on peripheral blood mononuclear cells (PBMCs), taken at new diagnosis, from a patient treated with antithyroid drugs. Receptor source: a woman aged 18-35 years with Graves disease.

J is TRBJ2-1 and V is TRBV12-5, with 8 positions matching TRBD2. Trimming removed 6 bases from V and 7 bases from J; junction bases left unmatched: 11. The CDR3 runs to 15 residues. The V gene's germline CDR1 is LGHNT and CDR2 FRNRAP. CDR3 DNA: TGTGCTAGTGGATTGAGCGGGAGCTTAAAAAATGAGCAGTTCTTC. Its protein is CASGLSGSLKNEQFF.

About this clonotype: Since a far larger clone is one base different, this is likely a read error. This sequence joins TRBV14 and TRBJ2-1, with unresolved D. Looked up from germline, CDR1 is SGHDN and CDR2 is FVKESK. The V end lost 5 bases, the J end lost 2 bases, and 25 bases lay between the germline ends. The CDR3 loop spans 19 amino acids. The CDR3 loop is CASSITARAANSPYNEQFF. The CDR3 DNA is TGTGCCAGCAGCATAACAGCTCGAGCTGCTAATTCCCCCTACAATGAGCAGTTCTTC. The variable domain in full, completed from reference TRBV14 and TRBJ2-1, reads EAGVTQFPSHSVIEKGQTVTLRCDPISGHDNLYWYRRVMGKEIKFLLHFVKESKQDESGMPNNRFLAERTGGTYSTLKVQPAELEDSGVYFCASSITARAANSPYNEQFFGPGTRLTVL.

This clonotype was seen many times. The chain has TRBV7-2 and TRBJ2-3; D may match TRBD1 or TRBD2 (5 bases each). With 2 bases removed from V and 0 bases from J, the gap between germline ends came to 12 bases. Germline CDR1 SGHTA, CDR2 FQGNSA. This CDR3 has 16 amino acids. Written as DNA, the CDR3 is TGTGCCAGCAGCTTACAGGGACCCCCGAGCACAGATACGCAGTATTTT. Residues: CASSLQGPPSTDTQYF. Full variable domain (remainder filled in from reference TRBV7-2 and TRBJ2-3): GAGVSQSPSNKVTEKGKDVELRCDPISGHTALYWYRQSLGQGLEFLIYFQGNSAPDKSGLPSDRFSAERTGGSVSTLTIQRTQQEDSAVYLCASSLQGPPSTDTQYFGPGTRLTVL.

In this sample, this clonotype turned up once. The chain has TRBV2 and TRBJ2-7, with D uncertain. V was cut by 1 base and J by 7 bases, with 17 bases left in between. From germline, CDR1 is SNHLY and CDR2 FYNNEI. The CDR3 loop spans 15 amino acids. CDR3 sequence (DNA): TGTGCCAGCAGTGAAGAGGGATTGGCCTACAATGAGCAGTACTTC. Protein product: CASSEEGLAYNEQYF.

This clonotype showed up many times. The chain combines TRBV6-2 or TRBV6-3 with TRBJ2-7; 12 bases fit TRBD2. The CDR3 consists of 14 residues. The germline gives CDR1 MNHEY, CDR2 SVGEGT. V was clipped by 3 bases and J by 7 bases; unmatched bases: 4. This CDR3 reads CASSYGLAGREQYF. The CDR3 DNA sequence: TGTGCCAGCAGTTATGGACTAGCGGGAAGGGAGCAGTACTTC.

This clonotype was found once. A clone one base away is much larger, so this may be a read error. The chain links TRBV20-1 to TRBJ2-7; 8 bases map to TRBD2. The closer fit of TRBJ2-3 to the DNA end suggests the J call may be wrong. Germline V gene lookup returns CDR1 DFQATT and CDR2 SNEGSKA (reference sequence). The CDR3 has 15 amino acids. CDR3 sequence (DNA): TGCAGTACTAGTCTCGGGAGGGCCATTTCCAATACGCAGTATTTT. Its protein is CSTSLGRAISNTQYF.

This clonotype has a count of ten or more. V usage is TRBV7-2 and J usage is TRBJ2-3; unclear D gene. Looked up from germline, CDR1 is SGHTA and CDR2 is FQGNSA. The CDR3 length is 13 residues. V lost 3 bases and J lost 4, with 8 bases in between. CDR3 region: CASSFGAADTQYF. In DNA form, the CDR3 reads TGTGCCAGCAGCTTTGGCGCGGCAGATACGCAGTATTTT.

This chain joins TRBV28 and TRBJ1-1; D perhaps matches TRBD1 (6 bases). This CDR3 region has 11 residues. Germline CDR1 is MDHEN and CDR2 is SYDVKM. V was shortened by 6 bases and J by 7 bases, with 9 bases between the two germline ends. CDR3 region: CASSRGLEAFF. The CDR3 DNA reads TGTGCCAGCAGCAGGGGACTTGAAGCTTTCTTT.

V gene TRBV6-2 or TRBV6-3 combines with J gene TRBJ1-4; D is unclear. This CDR3 has 12 residues. In germline, CDR1 is MNHEY, CDR2 SVGEGT. V shed 5 bases and J shed 7 bases, with 8 bases lying between them. The chain's CDR3 is CASSALREKLFF. The CDR3 nucleotides read TGTGCCAGCAGTGCATTACGTGAAAAACTGTTTTTT.

This clonotype came up a few times. The chain has TRBV18 and TRBJ2-3; TRBD1 matches at 11 bases. Trimming removed 5 bases from V and 4 bases from J; junction bases left unmatched: 5. The CDR3 covers 15 residues. Germline assignment: CDR1 KGHSH and CDR2 LQKENI. For the CDR3, the DNA is TGTGCCAGCTCAATGGGACAGGGGGGCTCAGATACGCAGTATTTT. It translates to CASSMGQGGSDTQYF.

This clonotype was seen a few times. The V and J genes are TRBV5-4 and TRBJ2-3; 8 nucleotides agree with TRBD2. Unmatched junction bases numbered 10, after V lost 7 bases and J lost 3 bases. Per the germline V gene, CDR1 is SGHNT and CDR2 is YYREEE (reference sequence). This CDR3 is built from 15 residues. This chain's CDR3 is CASAPGAGDTDTQYF. CDR3 in DNA: TGTGCCAGCGCCCCAGGAGCGGGAGATACAGATACGCAGTATTTT. Complete variable domain (other parts from reference TRBV5-4 and TRBJ2-3): ETGVTQSPTHLIKTRGQQVTLRCSSQSGHNTVSWYQQALGQGPQFIFQYYREEENGRGNFPPRFSGLQFPNYSSELNVNALELDDSALYLCASAPGAGDTDTQYFGPGTRLTVL.

This clonotype was found many times. This CDR3 reads CASSFRAREYNEQFF. In DNA, the CDR3 is TGTGCCAGCAGCTTTAGGGCCAGGGAATACAATGAGCAGTTCTTC. The rearrangement uses TRBV7-2 and TRBJ2-1; TRBD1 is a possible D gene (5 bases). Germline-derived CDR1 and CDR2 are SGHTA and FQGNSA. The V gene lost 3 bases and the J gene lost 4 bases, with 13 bases spanning the gap. This CDR3 has 15 residues.

This clonotype was detected only a few times. The chain recombines TRBV29-1 with TRBJ1-5; 8 bases agree with TRBD1. The ends lost 8 bases at V and 4 bases at J; junction bases unmatched: 7. Germline loops: CDR1 SQVTM, CDR2 ANQGSEA. The CDR3 spans 13 residues. The CDR3 protein is CSMWTGSNQPQHF. The CDR3 nucleotides read TGCAGCATGTGGACAGGGAGTAATCAGCCCCAGCATTTT.

The chain carries TRBV24-1 and TRBJ2-1, with D unresolved. The length of the CDR3 is 11 residues. CDR1 is KGHDR and CDR2 is SFDVKD in the germline V gene. V shed 4 bases and J shed 10 bases, with 7 bases lying between them. DNA of the CDR3: TGTGCCACCAGTGACTTCGAGGAGCAGTTCTTC. It specifies CATSDFEEQFF.

The chain uses TRBV7-9 and TRBJ2-7; 9 nucleotides match TRBD2. The CDR3 runs to 15 residues. V was pared by 5 bases and J by 3 bases, with 8 bases of the junction left unmatched. Looked up from germline, CDR1 is SEHNR and CDR2 is FQNEAQ (reference sequence). The CDR3 nucleotides read TGTGCCAGCAGCCATGGAGTAGCGGGAGTCTACGAGCAGTACTTC. Amino acids: CASSHGVAGVYEQYF.

The rearrangement uses TRBV9 and TRBJ2-3, with D maybe TRBD2 (6 bases). Trimming removed 4 bases from V and 3 bases from J, with 12 bases in between. Germline loops: CDR1 SGDLS, CDR2 YYNGEE. The CDR3 consists of 14 residues. The chain's CDR3 is CASSPFGGTDTQYF. CDR3 sequence (DNA): TGTGCCAGCAGCCCATTCGGGGGAACAGATACGCAGTATTTT.

This clonotype turned up a few times. The chain uses TRBV11-2 and TRBJ1-6; no clear D. V gave up 1 base and J gave up 4 bases, with 8 bases separating them. The CDR3 spans 15 residues. Germline V gene data show CDR1 as SGHAT and CDR2 as FQNNGV. DNA for the CDR3: TGTGCCAGCAGCTTAGCTCCAGCGTATAATTCACCCCTCCACTTT. Amino acid sequence: CASSLAPAYNSPLHF.

This clonotype was counted only a few times. This rearrangement joins TRBV7-2 to TRBJ2-1, with TRBD1 matching 8 bases. CDR3 size: 15 residues. Unmatched junction bases numbered 4, after V lost 0 bases and J lost 6 bases. Per germline, CDR1 SGHTA and CDR2 FQGNSA. The CDR3 region is CASSLARTGSNEQFF. Here the CDR3 DNA reads TGTGCCAGCAGCTTAGCCCGGACAGGGAGCAATGAGCAGTTCTTC.

This clonotype was recorded many times. The rearrangement uses TRBV5-1 and TRBJ2-7; 11 bases are a match to TRBD1. The V and J ends lost 3 bases and 3 bases, in that order; junction bases with no gene match: 2. This CDR3 region has 14 residues. Per germline, CDR1 SGHRS and CDR2 YFSETQ. The CDR3 sequence is CASSSDRGLYEQYF. For the CDR3, the DNA is TGCGCCAGCAGCTCGGACAGGGGGCTCTACGAGCAGTACTTC.

This clonotype has only a few counts. This chain joins TRBV29-1 and TRBJ1-4; D gene uncertain. CDR3 length: 12 amino acids. The V and J ends lost 4 bases and 5 bases respectively, with 8 bases between them. Looked up from germline, CDR1 is SQVTM and CDR2 is ANQGSEA. The CDR3 nucleotides are TGCAGCGTTGGGACGGTGAATGAAAAACTGTTTTTT. Its protein is CSVGTVNEKLFF.

This clonotype has ten or more counts. The chain recombines TRBV28 with TRBJ1-1; no clear D gene. V was trimmed by 2 bases and J by 11 bases, leaving 15 bases between them. Per the germline V gene, CDR1 is MDHEN and CDR2 is SYDVKM. The CDR3 is 13 residues long. CDR3 coding DNA: TGTGCCAGCAGTTTAGGGGTGGTTGGTCGGGCTTTCTTT. Translating gives CASSLGVVGRAFF.

This clonotype has ten or more counts. The chain joins TRBV18 to TRBJ1-2, with D possibly being TRBD1 (5 bases). This CDR3 contains 15 residues. V was shortened by 1 base and J by 2 bases, with 11 bases between the two germline ends. Germline assignment: CDR1 KGHSH and CDR2 LQKENI. The CDR3 nucleotides are TGTGCCAGCTCACCACACAAGGGGCTGAACTATGGCTACACCTTC. It yields the protein CASSPHKGLNYGYTF.

The chain employs TRBV29-1 and TRBJ1-2, with 11 bases aligning to TRBD1. The CDR3 contains 14 residues. Germline-derived CDR1 and CDR2 are SQVTM and ANQGSEA. V lost 4 bases to trimming and J lost 6 bases; unmatched junction nucleotides: 7. This CDR3 is CSVVRRDRGDGYTF. The CDR3, as DNA: TGCAGCGTTGTCCGCCGGGACAGGGGGGATGGCTACACCTTC.

A remark on this clonotype: A much larger clone sits a single nucleotide away, making a read error possible. The rearrangement uses TRBV12-3 or TRBV12-4 and TRBJ2-6; D ambiguous. The CDR3 covers 13 residues. The CDR3 protein is CAGSLAGANVLTF. The CDR3 DNA reads TGTGCCGGCAGTTTAGCCGGGGCCAACGTCCTGACTTTC.

Ten or more counts support this clonotype. V and J are TRBV5-8 and TRBJ2-3; D is unresolved. The V gene lost 2 bases and the J gene lost 2 bases, with 12 bases spanning the gap. This CDR3 comprises 15 residues. The germline CDR1 and CDR2 sequences are SGHTS and YDEGEE. The CDR3 reads CASSLGPADTDTQYF. In DNA, the CDR3 is TGTGCCAGCAGCTTAGGTCCAGCAGACACAGATACGCAGTATTTT.

This clonotype was recorded a few times. The chain joins TRBV6-2 or TRBV6-3 to TRBJ2-7; D possibly corresponds to TRBD1 (6 bases). V lost 1 base to trimming and J lost 2 bases, with 12 bases between them. In germline, CDR1 is MNHEY, CDR2 SVGEGT. CDR3 length equals 15 residues. The chain's CDR3 is CASSYLAGEPYEQYF. For the CDR3, the DNA is TGTGCCAGCAGTTACTTGGCAGGGGAACCCTACGAGCAGTACTTC.

In this sample, this clonotype turned up many times. The chain employs TRBV27 and TRBJ1-1, with D possibly TRBD1 on 6 matching bases. The germline V gene encodes CDR1 MNHEY and CDR2 SMNVEV (reference sequence). This CDR3 has 14 residues. Deletions cut 3 bases from V and 1 base from J, with 9 bases between. The CDR3 protein is CASSFGGPNTEAFF. The CDR3 DNA reads TGTGCCAGCAGTTTCGGGGGGCCGAACACTGAAGCTTTCTTT.

The CDR3 loop is CSASMVPWELDFQPQHF. The CDR3 coding sequence is TGCAGTGCTAGTATGGTGCCTTGGGAGTTGGATTTTCAGCCCCAGCATTTT. The rearrangement joins TRBV20-1 to TRBJ1-5; D unclear. Germline V gene sequence: CDR1 DFQATT, CDR2 SNEGSKA (reference sequence). This CDR3 is 17 amino acids long. The V gene lost 3 bases and the J gene lost 6 bases, with 24 bases spanning the gap.

In this sample, this clonotype turned up many times. The chain combines TRBV13 with TRBJ1-1; 8 nucleotides match TRBD1. Trimming at V came to 5 bases and at J to 10 bases, leaving 9 bases not matched to a gene. The germline V gene encodes CDR1 PRHDT and CDR2 FYEKMQ (reference sequence). The CDR3 is 13 amino acids. The DNA for the CDR3 is TGTGCCAGCAGCCCCGGACAGGGATCGGTAGCTTTCTTT. This sequence encodes CASSPGQGSVAFF.

This clonotype has more than one count but fewer than ten. J is TRBJ2-6 and V is TRBV6-1; TRBD1 matches 7 bases. Trimming cost V 7 bases and J 11 bases; bases outside gene matches: 5. Germline CDR1 is MNHNS and CDR2 is SASEGT. CDR3 length: 12 amino acids. CDR3 sequence (DNA): TGTGCCAGCACCGACAGGGTAGACGTCCTGACTTTC. This translates into CASTDRVDVLTF.